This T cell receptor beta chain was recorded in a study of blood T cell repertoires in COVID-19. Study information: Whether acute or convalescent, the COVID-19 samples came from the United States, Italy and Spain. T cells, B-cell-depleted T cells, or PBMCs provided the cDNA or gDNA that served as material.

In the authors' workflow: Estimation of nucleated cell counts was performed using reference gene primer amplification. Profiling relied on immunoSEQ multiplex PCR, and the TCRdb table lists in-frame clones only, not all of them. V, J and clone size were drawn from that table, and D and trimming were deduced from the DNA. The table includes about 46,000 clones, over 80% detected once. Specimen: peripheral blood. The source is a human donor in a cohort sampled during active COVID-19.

DNA of the CDR3: TGTGCCAGCAGTCCGGGACACTCAACGGCTGGAAACACCATATATTTT. It is translated as CASSPGHSTAGNTIYF. This sequence joins TRBV5-4 and TRBJ1-3, with D possibly being TRBD1 (6 bases). The CDR3 is 16 amino acids. From germline, CDR1 is SGHNT and CDR2 YYREEE (reference sequence). Trimming took off 5 bases at V and 2 bases at J, with 17 bases between the two ends.